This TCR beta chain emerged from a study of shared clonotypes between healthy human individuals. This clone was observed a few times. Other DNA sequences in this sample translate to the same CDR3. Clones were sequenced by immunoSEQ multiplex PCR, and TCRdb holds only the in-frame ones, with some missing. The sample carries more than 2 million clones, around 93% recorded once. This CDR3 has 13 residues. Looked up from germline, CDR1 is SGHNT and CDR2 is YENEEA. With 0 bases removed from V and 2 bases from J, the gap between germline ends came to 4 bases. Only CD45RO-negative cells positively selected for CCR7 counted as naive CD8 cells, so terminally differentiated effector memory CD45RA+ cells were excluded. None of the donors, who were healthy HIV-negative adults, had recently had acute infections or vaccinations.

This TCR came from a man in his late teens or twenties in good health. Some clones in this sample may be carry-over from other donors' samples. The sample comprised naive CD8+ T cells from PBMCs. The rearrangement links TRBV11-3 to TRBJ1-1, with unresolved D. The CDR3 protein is CASSLDVNTEAFF. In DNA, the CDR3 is TGTGCCAGCAGCTTAGACGTAAACACTGAAGCTTTCTTT.